A selection of T cell receptor beta chains follows, all from one sample in a study of STAT3 mutations in large granular lymphocyte leukemia. This table comes from immunoSEQ multiplex PCR, and its TCRdb copy is limited to in-frame clones, with some not included. The profile shows several thousand clones, around 75% of them singletons. The sample consisted of peripheral blood mononuclear cells. The receptor set was obtained from a woman in her thirties or forties with T-cell large granular lymphocyte leukemia. Some clones in this sample may be carry-over from other donors' samples. Both conserved end residues are part of each CDR3. A D gene is named only where the DNA matches it firmly. For some rows the clone size is stated as once, few or many, or as a class when expanded; others skip it.

D: NA
size: NA
V: TRBV5-1
J: TRBJ1-1
length: 15
CDR3: CASSSSEARGTEAFF
DNA: TGCGCCAGCAGTTCCTCGGAGGCGCGGGGCACTGAAGCTTTCTTT

D: NA
size: NA
V: TRBV5-1
J: TRBJ2-4
length: 17
CDR3: CASRRGVGDKGENIQYF
DNA: TGCGCCAGCAGACGTGGGGTAGGGGACAAGGGCGAGAACATTCAGTACTTC

D: NA
size: NA
V: TRBV5-4
J: TRBJ2-7
length: 14
CDR3: CASSLLTGDYEQYF
DNA: TGTGCCAGCAGCTTGCTGACGGGGGACTACGAGCAGTACTTC

D: NA
size: NA
V: TRBV27
J: TRBJ2-5
length: 15
CDR3: CASSSTRQGGETQYF
DNA: TGTGCCAGCAGTTCAACACGACAGGGAGGGGAGACCCAGTACTTC

D: TRBD1
size: NA
V: TRBV6-5
J: TRBJ1-1
length: 14
CDR3: CASSPRQGRTEAFF
DNA: TGTGCCAGCAGTCCCCGACAGGGCAGGACTGAAGCTTTCTTT

D: NA
size: NA
V: TRBV30
J: TRBJ2-7
length: 14
CDR3: CAWSRTDSSYEQYF
DNA: TGTGCCTGGTCTCGTACCGACAGTTCCTACGAGCAGTACTTC

D: TRBD2
size: NA
V: TRBV2
J: TRBJ2-7
length: 13
CDR3: CASSDSGGGEQYF
DNA: TGTGCCAGCAGCGATAGCGGGGGCGGCGAGCAGTACTTC

D: NA
size: NA
V: TRBV7-2
J: TRBJ2-7
length: 13
CDR3: CASSPDTAYEQYF
DNA: TGTGCCAGCAGCCCCGACACAGCCTACGAGCAGTACTTC

D: NA
size: NA
V: TRBV25-1
J: TRBJ1-3
length: 16
CDR3: CASSEGIGWTGNTIYF
DNA: TGTGCCAGCAGTGAAGGGATAGGCTGGACTGGAAACACCATATATTTT

D: TRBD2
size: NA
V: TRBV10-3
J: TRBJ2-7
length: 15
CDR3: CAISEIGRGVNEQYF
DNA: TGTGCCATCAGTGAGATTGGGAGGGGAGTCAACGAGCAGTACTTC

D: NA
size: NA
V: TRBV6-5
J: TRBJ2-7
length: 13
CDR3: CASAGVGSYEQYF
DNA: TGTGCCAGCGCCGGGGTCGGCTCCTACGAGCAGTACTTC

D: NA
size: once
V: TRBV5-1
J: TRBJ1-3
length: 13
CDR3: CASSLDRQNTIYF
DNA: TGCGCCAGCAGCTTGGACAGGCAAAACACCATATATTTT

D: TRBD1
size: NA
V: TRBV7-9
J: TRBJ1-2
length: 15
CDR3: CASSAPGQRYYGYTF
DNA: TGTGCCAGCAGCGCTCCGGGACAGAGATACTATGGCTACACCTTC

D: NA
size: NA
V: TRBV4-3
J: TRBJ1-4
length: 18
CDR3: CASSRARGGVASQEKLFF
DNA: TGCGCCAGCAGCCGCGCCAGGGGTGGGGTAGCGAGTCAGGAAAAACTGTTTTTT

D: NA
size: once
V: TRBV5-1
J: TRBJ2-7
length: 14
CDR3: CASSLGLSSYEQYF
DNA: TGCGCCAGCAGCTTGGGACTGTCCTCCTACGAGCAGTACTTC

D: TRBD2
size: medium-sized
V: TRBV18
J: TRBJ2-5
length: 15
CDR3: CASSPPTSGGETQYF
DNA: TGTGCCAGCTCACCACCCACTAGCGGGGGGGAGACCCAGTACTTC

D: NA
size: NA
V: TRBV5-1
J: TRBJ1-1
length: 14
CDR3: CASSSREFPTEAFF
DNA: TGCGCCAGCAGCTCCCGGGAATTCCCCACTGAAGCTTTCTTT

D: NA
size: NA
V: TRBV6-5
J: TRBJ1-1
length: 13
CDR3: CASSYSRNTEAFF
DNA: TGTGCCAGCAGTTACTCCAGGAACACTGAAGCTTTCTTT

D: NA
size: NA
V: TRBV27
J: TRBJ1-1
length: 17
CDR3: CASSFLRPGVENTEAFF
DNA: TGTGCCAGCAGTTTTTTGCGGCCAGGGGTGGAGAACACTGAAGCTTTCTTT

D: NA
size: NA
V: TRBV18
J: TRBJ2-5
length: 13
CDR3: CASSPDIQETQYF
DNA: TGTGCCAGCTCACCGGATATCCAAGAGACCCAGTACTTC

D: NA
size: NA
V: TRBV18
J: TRBJ2-3
length: 15
CDR3: CASSPVRLGTDTQYF
DNA: TGTGCCAGCTCACCGGTAAGGCTGGGCACAGATACGCAGTATTTT